Sequencing of this T cell receptor (beta chain) was carried out in a study of cytomegalovirus exposure and HLA in healthy donors. Trimming stripped 7 bases from V and 7 bases from J, with 23 bases between. The CDR3 is 16 residues long. CDR1 and CDR2 from the germline V gene are LNHDA and SQIVND (reference sequence). In the PCR, 60 Vbeta and 13 Jbeta primers were used. The table came from immunoSEQ multiplex PCR; TCRdb's copy has only in-frame clones and leaves some out. The table includes some 120,000 clones, 65% to 90% detected once. Material: PBMCs. The source is a woman aged 40 to 49 in good health and CMV-seronegative. The V gene is TRBV19, the J gene TRBJ2-1; possibly TRBD1 for D (5 bases). Here the CDR3 reads CASTRQGLTTTNEQFF. CDR3 bases: TGTGCCAGTACTCGGCAGGGCCTAACTACAACAAATGAGCAGTTCTTC.